Following are 22 T cell receptor beta chains from one sample sequenced in a study of blood T cell repertoires in COVID-19. Sequencing used immunoSEQ multiplex PCR; TCRdb keeps in-frame clones, though not all of them. The sample carries 240,000 or so clones, about 79% recorded once. Sequenced input: peripheral blood. These TCRs come from an elderly woman with acute or convalescent COVID-19.

As to this clone: At the DNA level, this CDR3 is encoded by other sequences in the same sample as well. V and J are TRBV9 and TRBJ2-3; 9 nucleotides line up with TRBD2. The CDR3 loop spans 17 amino acids. V lost 5 bases, J lost 0 bases, and 10 bases stayed unmatched. In germline, CDR1 is SGDLS, CDR2 YYNGEE. CDR3 sequence reads: CASSVTSGGGSTDTQYF. CDR3 DNA sequence: TGTGCCAGCAGTGTGACTAGCGGTGGGGGTAGCACAGATACGCAGTATTTT.

The chain couples TRBV6-5 to TRBJ2-1, with D possibly being TRBD2 (5 bases). CDR1 is MNHEY, CDR2 SVGAGI, per germline. The V end lost 3 bases, the J end lost 1 base, and 7 bases lay between the germline ends. CDR3 length equals 14 residues. The CDR3 nucleotides read TGTGCCAGCAGTTATAGGGAGTCCTACAATGAGCAGTTCTTC. This sequence encodes CASSYRESYNEQFF.

The chain recombines TRBV2 with TRBJ1-6; D perhaps matches TRBD1 (6 bases). CDR3 size: 15 residues. With 7 bases removed from V and 7 bases from J, the gap between germline ends came to 17 bases. Germline V gene lookup returns CDR1 SNHLY and CDR2 FYNNEI. The CDR3 DNA is TGTGCCAGCACCGCCGGGGGGGCTAGGAATTCACCCCTCCACTTT. Translating it yields CASTAGGARNSPLHF.

This clone has only one observation. V and J are TRBV6-2 or TRBV6-3 and TRBJ2-1, with D tentatively TRBD1 (6 bases). V was trimmed by 5 bases and J by 2 bases, leaving 13 bases between them. The CDR3 length is 15 residues. The germline V gene has CDR1 MNHEY and CDR2 SVGEGT. CDR3 residues: CASSTLDSAYNEQFF. For the CDR3, the DNA is TGTGCCAGCAGTACTCTGGACAGCGCCTACAATGAGCAGTTCTTC.

Only a few counts were recorded for this clone. V usage is TRBV5-5 and J usage is TRBJ1-1; D remains unclear. Germline V lookup: CDR1 SGHKS, CDR2 YYEKEE (reference sequence). The CDR3 runs to 14 residues. V lost 0 bases to trimming and J lost 6 bases, with 12 bases between them. The CDR3 protein is CASSLEAGLAEAFF. For the CDR3, the DNA is TGTGCCAGCAGCTTGGAGGCCGGACTGGCTGAAGCTTTCTTT.

The chain employs TRBV24-1 and TRBJ1-2; 7 bases map to TRBD1. Germline-derived CDR1 and CDR2 are KGHDR and SFDVKD. This CDR3 spans 12 amino acids. V lost 5 bases, J lost 8 bases, and 4 bases stayed unmatched. Here the CDR3 DNA reads TGTGCCACCAGTGCGACAGGGTTCGGCTACACCTTC. Encoded protein: CATSATGFGYTF.

The chain is built from TRBV28 and TRBJ2-5; D possibly corresponds to TRBD2 (5 bases). Germline loops: CDR1 MDHEN, CDR2 SYDVKM. The CDR3 covers 15 residues. V lost 5 bases and J 7 bases, leaving 20 bases between the germline ends. The CDR3 here is CASSVQEGPRVTQYF. CDR3 DNA: TGTGCCAGCAGTGTCCAGGAAGGGCCGCGGGTGACCCAGTACTTC.

The rearrangement uses TRBV4-1 and TRBJ1-5, with unresolved D. The CDR3 runs 13 residues. The germline gives CDR1 MGHRA, CDR2 YSYEKL. Between the trimmed V and J ends, which lost 1 base and 4 bases, there was a span of 5 bases. The DNA for the CDR3 is TGCGCCAGCAGCCAAGGGAGAAATCAGCCCCAGCATTTT. Amino acid sequence: CASSQGRNQPQHF.

The CDR3, as DNA: TGTGCCAGCTCACTCAGACAGGGAGAACAGCCCCAGCATTTT. The encoded protein is CASSLRQGEQPQHF. The rearrangement links TRBV18 to TRBJ1-5, with TRBD1 matching 7 bases. V trimming: 4 bases; J trimming: 7 bases; junction bases outside the gene matches: 7. The CDR3 spans 14 residues. Germline V gene lookup returns CDR1 KGHSH and CDR2 LQKENI.

Only a few counts were recorded for this clone. The chain couples TRBV5-1 to TRBJ1-2; 7 bases map to TRBD1. V gave up 5 bases and J gave up 4 bases; unmatched junction bases: 8. CDR1 and CDR2 (germline): SGHRS, YFSETQ. The CDR3 is 14 amino acids. The CDR3 reads CASRNGRGSYGYTF. The CDR3 DNA follows: TGCGCCAGCAGGAATGGCAGGGGGAGCTATGGCTACACCTTC. The full variable domain, in which reference TRBV5-1 and TRBJ1-2 provide the parts outside the CDR3, is KAGVTQTPRYLIKTRGQQVTLSCSPISGHRSVSWYQQTPGQGLQFLFEYFSETQRNKGNFPGRFSGRQFSNSRSEMNVSTLELGDSALYLCASRNGRGSYGYTFGSGTRLTVV.

J is TRBJ2-5 and V is TRBV6-5, with D possibly matching TRBD2 (7 bases). The CDR3 is 16 amino acids. The germline CDR1 and CDR2 sequences are MNHEY and SVGAGI. Trimming left V 0 bases short and J 4 bases short, with 15 bases between. CDR3 region: CASSYSRGPRGETQYF. Written as DNA, the CDR3 is TGTGCCAGCAGTTACTCGCGGGGGCCGAGGGGAGAGACCCAGTACTTC.

This chain joins TRBV18 and TRBJ2-1; possibly TRBD2 for D (7 bases). Germline CDR1 reads KGHSH; CDR2 reads LQKENI. This CDR3 comprises 15 residues. Between the trimmed V and J ends, which lost 0 bases and 8 bases, there was a span of 14 bases. The CDR3, as DNA: TGTGCCAGCTCACCACCGGGGGGGGCCGTGGATGAGCAGTTCTTC. Its protein product is CASSPPGGAVDEQFF.

This clone has more than one count but fewer than ten. The chain recombines TRBV7-9 with TRBJ2-1; 11 nucleotides line up with TRBD2. V lost 5 bases to trimming and J lost 0 bases; unmatched junction nucleotides: 6. Germline CDR1 reads SEHNR; CDR2 reads FQNEAQ (reference sequence). The CDR3 runs 17 residues. CDR3 protein: CASSPTSGSRSYNEQFF. In DNA, the CDR3 is TGTGCCAGCAGCCCTACTAGCGGGAGCCGCTCCTACAATGAGCAGTTCTTC.

This clone was recorded a few times. This chain joins TRBV28 and TRBJ1-1, with 7 bases that match TRBD1. The J segment lost 3 bases and the V segment lost 5 bases, leaving 9 bases of the junction unmatched. CDR3 length: 15 amino acids. From germline, CDR1 is MDHEN and CDR2 SYDVKM. Here the CDR3 DNA reads TGTGCCAGCAGTCTTTGGACAGGATTACACACTGAAGCTTTCTTT. Translating it yields CASSLWTGLHTEAFF.

The chain couples TRBV5-1 to TRBJ1-2; 10 positions match TRBD1. The CDR3 consists of 15 residues. V dropped 0 bases and J dropped 2; count of bases not matched to a gene: 1. Germline assignment: CDR1 SGHRS and CDR2 YFSETQ. This CDR3 is CASSLGTGGNYGYTF. The CDR3 nucleotides read TGCGCCAGCAGCTTGGGGACAGGGGGGAACTATGGCTACACCTTC.

The V call is TRBV6-5, the J call TRBJ1-1; D is uncertain. V dropped 6 bases and J dropped 12 bases, with 14 bases sitting between them. The CDR3 loop spans 11 amino acids. Germline lookup yields CDR1 MNHEY and CDR2 SVGAGI. For the CDR3, the DNA is TGTGCCAGCAGCAAGAAGGGAGGGACTTTCTTT. Its protein is CASSKKGGTFF.

The V and J genes are TRBV19 and TRBJ2-3, with D possibly matching TRBD2 (7 bases). The CDR3 runs 14 residues. Trimming removed 6 bases from V and 11 bases from J, with 21 bases in between. In germline, CDR1 is LNHDA, CDR2 SQIVND (reference sequence). The CDR3 is CASSRGAGADGQYF. The CDR3 DNA sequence: TGTGCCAGTAGCCGGGGGGCCGGGGCGGATGGGCAGTATTTT.

The CDR3 nucleotides read TGTGCCAGTAGTATAGGGAGCGGGGAGAGCACAGATACGCAGTATTTT. This encodes CASSIGSGESTDTQYF. This chain uses TRBV19 with TRBJ2-3, with TRBD2 identical over 7 bases. V was clipped by 1 base and J by 0 bases; unmatched bases: 4. The CDR3 consists of 16 residues. Looked up from germline, CDR1 is LNHDA and CDR2 is SQIVND (reference sequence).

The genes are TRBV2 and TRBJ1-1; no reliable D call. Per germline, CDR1 SNHLY and CDR2 FYNNEI. V shed 4 bases and J shed 9 bases, with 9 bases lying between them. This CDR3 is 11 amino acids long. The CDR3 loop is CASSGPVKAFF. DNA of the CDR3: TGTGCCAGCAGTGGTCCAGTTAAAGCTTTCTTT. The whole variable domain, remainder taken from reference TRBV2 and TRBJ1-1, is EPEVTQTPSHQVTQMGQEVILRCVPISNHLYFYWYRQILGQKVEFLVSFYNNEISEKSEIFDDQFSVERPDGSNFTLKIRSTKLEDSAMYFCASSGPVKAFFGQGTRLTVV.

This clone came up a few times. This chain joins TRBV5-1 and TRBJ2-1, with 9 bases identical to TRBD2. V was pared by 4 bases and J by 3 bases, with 2 bases of the junction left unmatched. Germline lookup yields CDR1 SGHRS and CDR2 YFSETQ. The CDR3 covers 14 residues. CDR3 loop: CASSISGGYNEQFF. CDR3 sequence (DNA): TGCGCCAGCAGCATTAGCGGGGGCTACAATGAGCAGTTCTTC.

The chain is built from TRBV5-6 and TRBJ1-2; D call uncertain. The length of the CDR3 is 11 residues. Trimming took off 4 bases at V and 4 bases at J, with 5 bases between the two ends. In germline, CDR1 is SGHDT, CDR2 YYEEEE. The CDR3 bases are TGTGCCAGCAGCGCTAGCTATGGCTACACCTTC. Its protein is CASSASYGYTF. Combining the CDR3 with reference TRBV5-6 and TRBJ1-2 gives the whole variable domain DAGVTQSPTHLIKTRGQQVTLRCSPKSGHDTVSWYQQALGQGPQFIFQYYEEEERQRGNFPDRFSGHQFPNYSSELNVNALLLGDSALYLCASSASYGYTFGSGTRLTVV.

V usage is TRBV7-8 and J usage is TRBJ1-5; 7 nucleotides match TRBD1. V was pared by 5 bases and J by 7 bases, with 8 bases of the junction left unmatched. CDR1 SGHVS and CDR2 FQNEAQ come from the germline V gene. The CDR3 extends over 14 amino acids. The CDR3 reads CASSPRGPQQPQHF. DNA for the CDR3: TGTGCCAGCAGCCCTAGGGGGCCTCAACAGCCCCAGCATTTT.